This T cell receptor (beta chain) was captured by sequencing in a study of blood T cell repertoires in COVID-19 (dated by TCRdb to the early 2020s). With regard to the full study: Samples from collaborators originated in the United States, Italy and Spain and spanned both the acute and convalescent phases of COVID-19. The prospective study material was composed of cDNA or gDNA derived from T cells, B-cell-depleted T cells, or PBMCs. Deeply sampled blood TCRbeta repertoires from subjects exposed to, actively infected with, or recovered from COVID-19 were included in the dataset. The repertoires were made available in a free public database intended to serve as a resource for research on the immune response to SARS-CoV-2. Samples were obtained from the ongoing ImmuneRACE study (first 160 participants) and from roughly 1,300 subjects provided by 6 global collaborators. Sample metadata almost always included a de-identified subject ID, COVID-19 status, age in years and sex. HLA class I and class II types, where available, came from metadata supplied by the sample provider rather than from assay-based typing. What the authors observed across the whole study: Clinical and demographic metadata were provided uncurated, with the amount varying by source and participant.

Each collaborating institution followed its own protocols to collect whole blood in K2EDTA tubes. For TCRbeta analysis, collaborators shipped samples as frozen whole blood, isolated PBMCs, or DNA extracted from either of those sample types. This clone is assessed as medium-sized (0.01 to 0.1%). The antigen it binds to is not known. No base quality information exists; no much larger clone differs at one position. TCRbeta CDR3 regions were amplified from genomic DNA by means of the immunoSEQ Assay, a bias-controlled multiplex PCR. For the original study's pipeline: The number of nucleated cells in each sample was estimated by amplification of reference gene primers within the assay. To quantify the absolute abundance of each unique TCRbeta CDR3 rearrangement, sequence reads were collapsed and filtered. For each sample, productive Simpson clonality was calculated as the square root of Simpson's diversity index over productive rearrangements. The table comes from immuneACCESS by way of TCRdb, which keeps in-frame sequences with V and J called. Part of the clones is missing from these tables; in studies checked, under half for an unresolved V gene and the rest for unknown reasons. That table furnishes V, J and clone size, whereas the DNA furnished D and trimming. This sample is represented by approximately 40,000 clones; about 85% of them were singletons. About 19% of the sample rests with the top ten.

There are 16 amino acids in the CDR3, from cysteine to phenylalanine inclusive. Kept here is only the CDR3 DNA, which spans 48 bases and is read in frame from base 1. CDR1 MGHRA and CDR2 YSYEKL were looked up in the germline V gene. Cut back by 0 bases and 7 bases, the V and J ends lie 16 bases apart. The receptor comes from a man in his sixties with acute or convalescent COVID-19. The specimen was peripheral blood. The rearranged chain carries TRBV4-1 and TRBJ2-1; TRBD2 could be the D gene, as 5 bases match. The DNA sequence reads TGCGCCAGCAGCCAAGAAGGTACCCTGAGGGTAAATGAGCAGTTCTTC. It translates as CASSQEGTLRVNEQFF.